This TCR beta chain emerged from a study of monozygotic twins with inflammatory bowel disease. TCRdb reanalyzed the 5' RACE reads and collapses them to one entry per CDR3 protein, without DNA. The sample table includes a few hundred thousand distinct CDR3 sequences. Sequences were obtained from blood. The receptor's source is a human donor with ulcerative colitis or Crohn's disease, or a healthy co-twin of an affected twin (not recorded which).

CDR3 protein: CASSSTSGPQDTQYF. The J gene is TRBJ2-3, the V gene TRBV5-1; the D call of TRBD2 rests on TCRdb alone, since no DNA is present to check it. This CDR3 region has 15 residues. Germline values: CDR1 SGHRS, CDR2 YFSETQ.